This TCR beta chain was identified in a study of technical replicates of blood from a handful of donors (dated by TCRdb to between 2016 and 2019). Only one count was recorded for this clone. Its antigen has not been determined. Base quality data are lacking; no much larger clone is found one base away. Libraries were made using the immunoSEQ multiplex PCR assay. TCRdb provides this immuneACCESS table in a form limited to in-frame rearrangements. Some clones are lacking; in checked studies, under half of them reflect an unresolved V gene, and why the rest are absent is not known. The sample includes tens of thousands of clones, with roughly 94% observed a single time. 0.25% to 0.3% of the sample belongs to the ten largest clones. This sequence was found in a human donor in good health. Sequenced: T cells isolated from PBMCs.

The DNA reads TGTGCCAGCAGCCCCCAACCGGGACAACAGACAACTAATGAAAAACTGTTTTTT. This translates into CASSPQPGQQTTNEKLFF. This sequence uses TRBV5-4 and TRBJ1-4; perhaps TRBD1 is the D gene, with 6 bases matching. Spanning cysteine to phenylalanine, the CDR3 consists of 18 amino acids. Just the 54-base CDR3 DNA is kept, in frame starting at base 1. From the germline V gene (reference sequence), CDR1 is SGHNT and CDR2 is YYREEE. The V end loses 4 bases and the J end loses 0 bases, and a stretch of 19 bases separates them.